The text below deals with one T cell receptor (beta chain). These data originate in a study of blood T cells in healthy people across ages. Together with a sample-barcoded 5' primer, a J-beta primer mix was included in a second PCR lasting roughly 6 to 12 cycles. TCRdb used MiXCR to reprocess the 5' RACE reads, holding one entry per CDR3 protein. The table includes more than 700,000 distinct CDR3 sequences, about 48% detected once. Trimming at V came to 10 bases and at J to 7 bases, leaving 13 bases not matched to a gene. This CDR3 contains 13 residues. The germline CDR1 and CDR2 sequences are LGHDT and YNNKEL (reference sequence).

The gene calls are TRBV3-1 and TRBJ2-7, with 7 bases aligning to TRBD2. Sequenced material: blood. This TCR derives from a man older than 75 in good health. The DNA of the CDR3 is TGTGCCACCCGGACCGCGGGGGAATGGGAGCAGTACTTC. Amino acids: CATRTAGEWEQYF.